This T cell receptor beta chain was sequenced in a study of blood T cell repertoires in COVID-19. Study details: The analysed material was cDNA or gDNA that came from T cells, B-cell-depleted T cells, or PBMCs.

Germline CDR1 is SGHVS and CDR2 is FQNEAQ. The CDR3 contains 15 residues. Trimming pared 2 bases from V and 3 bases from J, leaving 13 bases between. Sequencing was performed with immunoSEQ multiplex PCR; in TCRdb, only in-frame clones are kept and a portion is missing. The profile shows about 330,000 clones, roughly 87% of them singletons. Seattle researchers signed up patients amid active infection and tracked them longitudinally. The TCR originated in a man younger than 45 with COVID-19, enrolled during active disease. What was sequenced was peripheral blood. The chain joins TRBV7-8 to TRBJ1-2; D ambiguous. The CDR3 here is CASSLSANLYYGYTF. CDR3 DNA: TGTGCCAGCAGCTTAAGCGCAAACCTCTACTATGGCTACACCTTC.